A selection of T cell receptor beta chains follows, all from one sample in a study of blood T cell repertoires in COVID-19. Produced via immunoSEQ multiplex PCR; TCRdb's table is partial and in-frame only. The sample lists around 280,000 clones; roughly 89% were seen once. The sequencing sample was made of PBMCs or T cells enriched from blood (not recorded which). The receptors originated from a woman younger than 35 with acute COVID-19. The CDR3 runs from the conserved cysteine through the conserved F or W.

V	J	CDR3
TRBV5-8	TRBJ1-2	CASSHRGGGGNGYTF
TRBV28	TRBJ1-2	CASSLRGLGYGYTF
TRBV7-3	TRBJ2-7	CASSLGGVPYEQYF
TRBV4-3	TRBJ2-7	CASSQSTGMRYEQYF
TRBV19	TRBJ1-3	CASTWTDSGNTIYF
TRBV30	TRBJ1-1	CAWSRTVNSDEAFF
TRBV4-1	TRBJ2-5	CASSQIKSGTSKQETQYF
TRBV7-3	TRBJ2-5	CASSSPDRGQETQYF
TRBV3-1/TRBV3-2	TRBJ1-1	CASSQSHMNTEAFF
TRBV27	TRBJ2-1	CASSFRGEQFF
TRBV2	TRBJ2-1	CASSGIAGDGNEQFF
TRBV19	TRBJ2-1	CASSTSATPYNEQFF
TRBV7-2	TRBJ2-7	CASSLVGGLAGGRPYEQYF
TRBV29-1	TRBJ2-7	CSVVGQGGTYEQYF
TRBV7-6	TRBJ2-1	CASSLLVPQVYNEQFF
TRBV2	TRBJ2-2	CASSEDSTGELFF
TRBV5-8	TRBJ2-4	CASSLLHGTDPRLAKNIQYF
TRBV20-1	TRBJ1-2	CSASDCWTGVCYGYTF
TRBV5-1	TRBJ2-5	CASRLLAEETQYF
TRBV9	TRBJ2-1	CASSALPLAEYNEQFF
TRBV5-4	TRBJ2-5	CASSFFVAGKETQYF
TRBV10-2	TRBJ1-2	CASSDRPGRDYGYTF
TRBV4-3	TRBJ2-5	CASSEGLAGGEETQYF
TRBV30	TRBJ2-1	CAWSTGQAINEQFF
TRBV3-1/TRBV3-2	TRBJ2-7	CASSQAPGAGEQYF
TRBV19	TRBJ1-3	CASSTGSGAPGNTIYF
TRBV28	TRBJ1-4	CASSSYTGTGGPTNEKLFF
TRBV20-1	TRBJ2-7	CSASYQTGSYEQYF
TRBV11-2	TRBJ2-7	CASSRPVLLAESFFYEQYF
TRBV14	TRBJ1-6	CASSQVRNNSPLHF
TRBV3-1/TRBV3-2	TRBJ2-2	CASSLRASGELFF
TRBV28	TRBJ1-3	CASYQGSGNTIYF
TRBV10-2	TRBJ2-3	CASSTGQGGDTQYF
TRBV28	TRBJ2-1	CASSLEGAGEQFF
TRBV7-8	TRBJ2-3	CASSPRTDTQYF
TRBV2	TRBJ1-5	CASTPRGRNSNQPQHF
TRBV29-1	TRBJ2-1	CSVVTRSTFDEQFF
TRBV2	TRBJ1-6	CASRPPGQGYNSPLHF
TRBV7-8	TRBJ2-1	CASGTSGRGRSSYNEQFF
TRBV7-8	TRBJ2-7	CASSYTESYEQYF
TRBV6-1	TRBJ2-7	CASSELAGLFYEQYF
TRBV27	TRBJ2-7	CASSSLAGGSYEQYF